The subject of this entry is one T cell receptor beta chain. Per germline, CDR1 SGHRS and CDR2 YFSETQ. The CDR3 loop spans 14 amino acids. Between the trimmed V and J ends, which lost 0 bases and 4 bases, there was a span of 10 bases. The record originates from a study of radiotherapy plus CTLA-4 blockade in lung cancer. The assay was immunoSEQ multiplex PCR, and TCRdb's table has in-frame clones only and misses some. The data hold 81,000 or so clones, with around 86% observed a single time. Specimen: peripheral blood, collected from a patient treated with radiotherapy plus ipilimumab. J is TRBJ1-2 and V is TRBV5-1, with D hard to call. The sequence was obtained from a human donor with non-small cell lung cancer who had stable disease on radiotherapy plus ipilimumab. CDR3 in DNA: TGCGCCAGCAGCTTGGAGGGCAGTTTCTATGGCTACACCTTC. Its translation: CASSLEGSFYGYTF.